This paragraph covers one TCR beta chain sequence. Reverse transcription used roughly 0.5 to 1 ug RNA and random hexamers. One entry per CDR3 protein results from TCRdb running MiXCR on the immunoSEQ multiplex PCR reads. The profile shows 150,000 to 200,000 distinct CDR3 sequences, under 95% of them singletons. These data originate in a study of CD8 T cells in Susac syndrome. The CDR3 sequence is 11 residues long. The V end lost 7 bases, the J end lost 5 bases, and 11 bases lay between the germline ends. The germline V gene encodes CDR1 DFQATT and CDR2 SNEGSKA (reference sequence). This sequence was found in a human donor with multiple sclerosis. The source material was CD4+ T cells from PBMCs. V usage is TRBV20-1 and J usage is TRBJ2-5, with D unclear. The DNA for the CDR3 is TGCAGTGTAAGCCCCTTCGAGACCCAGTACTTC. Translated, it gives CSVSPFETQYF.